This T cell receptor (beta chain) was profiled in a study of blood T cell repertoires in COVID-19 (dated by TCRdb to 2018 to 2021). General notes on the study: Samples covering the acute and convalescent phases of COVID-19 were provided by collaborators in the United States, Italy and Spain. The material from the prospective study consisted of cDNA or gDNA derived from T cells, B-cell-depleted T cells, or PBMCs. The dataset comprised deeply sampled blood TCRbeta repertoires from subjects exposed to, actively infected with, or recovered from COVID-19. The repertoires were released in a freely available public database intended as a resource for research on the immune response to SARS-CoV-2. The samples were drawn from two sources: the first 160 participants of the ongoing ImmuneRACE study, and 1,254 subjects contributed by 6 global collaborators. Sample metadata almost always included a de-identified subject ID, COVID-19 status, age in years and sex. HLA class I and class II types, where available, came from metadata supplied by the sample provider rather than from assay-based typing. Overall study results and their limits: How much clinical and demographic metadata was included differed by source and by participant, and the metadata was provided uncurated.

Another Seattle source contributed samples from volunteer blood donors who had recovered from COVID-19. The collaborating institutions used their own protocols to collect whole blood in K2EDTA tubes. For TCRbeta analysis, collaborators shipped samples as frozen whole blood, isolated PBMCs, or DNA extracted from either of those sample types. TCRbeta CDR3 regions were amplified from genomic DNA by means of the immunoSEQ Assay, a bias-controlled multiplex PCR. On the study's bioinformatics: The number of nucleated cells in each sample was estimated by amplification of reference gene primers within the assay. Sequence reads were collapsed and filtered to measure the absolute abundance of every unique TCRbeta CDR3 rearrangement. For each sample, productive Simpson clonality was calculated as the square root of Simpson's diversity index over productive rearrangements. The table comes from immuneACCESS by way of TCRdb, which keeps in-frame sequences with V and J called. Part of the clones is missing from these tables; in studies checked, under half for an unresolved V gene and the rest for unknown reasons. The DNA gave D and trimming, while V, J and clone size come from that table. In all, the sample holds 170,000 or so clones, and approximately 90% of those were seen once. Roughly 0.9% of the sample is in the top ten clones.

The CDR3 numbers 15 residues from cysteine through phenylalanine. The retained sequence is limited to the CDR3, 45 bases, with the frame set at the first base. According to the germline V gene, CDR1 reads MRHNA and CDR2 reads SNTAGT. V sheds 1 base and J sheds 4 bases, leaving 10 bases between their ends. As for this clone: Which antigen it targets is not known. Per-base quality was not reported, and no clone a single base away is much larger than it.

The clonotype was recovered from a young woman who had recovered from COVID-19. The specimen sequenced was peripheral blood. This receptor chain uses TRBV6-4 and TRBJ2-2; possibly the D gene is TRBD2, per 6 matching bases. The DNA is TGTGCCAGCAGTGACTTGGGGGGTACCACCGGGGAGCTGTTTTTT. It translates as CASSDLGGTTGELFF.